This T cell receptor beta chain came from a study of early T cells in non-severe SARS-CoV-2 infection. This CDR3 spans 15 amino acids. V lost 3 bases, J lost 0 bases, and 8 bases lay in between. The germline CDR1 and CDR2 sequences are SGHTA and FQGNSA. MiXCR, run by TCRdb on the 5' RACE reads, gives a single entry per CDR3 protein. The sample yields some 64,000 distinct CDR3 sequences, 20% to 25% seen once. The genes are TRBV7-2 and TRBJ2-2, with unresolved D. The sequenced sample was whole blood, obtained at baseline. This receptor was taken from an adult who was a healthcare worker with PCR-confirmed SARS-CoV-2 infection or an uninfected control (not recorded which). CDR3 amino acids: CASSFSWTNTGELFF. For the CDR3, the DNA is TGTGCCAGCAGCTTTAGCTGGACGAACACCGGGGAGCTGTTTTTT.